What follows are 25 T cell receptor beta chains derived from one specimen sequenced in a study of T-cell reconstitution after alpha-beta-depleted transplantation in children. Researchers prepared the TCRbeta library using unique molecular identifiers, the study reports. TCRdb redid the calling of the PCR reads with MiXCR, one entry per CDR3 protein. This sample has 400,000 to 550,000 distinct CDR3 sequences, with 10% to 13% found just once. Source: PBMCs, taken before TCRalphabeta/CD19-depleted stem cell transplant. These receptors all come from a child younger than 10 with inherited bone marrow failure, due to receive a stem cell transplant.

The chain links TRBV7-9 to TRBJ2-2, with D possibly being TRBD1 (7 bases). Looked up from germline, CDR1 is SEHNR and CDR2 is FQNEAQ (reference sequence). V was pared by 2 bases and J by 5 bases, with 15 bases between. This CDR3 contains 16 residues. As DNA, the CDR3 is TGTGCCAGCAGCTTACTGAAGGGGGCGGGGACCGGGGAGCTGTTTTTT. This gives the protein CASSLLKGAGTGELFF.

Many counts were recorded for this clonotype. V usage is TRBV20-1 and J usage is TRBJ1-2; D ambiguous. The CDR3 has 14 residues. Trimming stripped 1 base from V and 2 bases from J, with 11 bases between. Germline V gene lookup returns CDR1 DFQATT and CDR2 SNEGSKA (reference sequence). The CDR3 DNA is TGCAGTGCTAGAGCCCGAGGACGGAACTATGGCTACACCTTC. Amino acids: CSARARGRNYGYTF.

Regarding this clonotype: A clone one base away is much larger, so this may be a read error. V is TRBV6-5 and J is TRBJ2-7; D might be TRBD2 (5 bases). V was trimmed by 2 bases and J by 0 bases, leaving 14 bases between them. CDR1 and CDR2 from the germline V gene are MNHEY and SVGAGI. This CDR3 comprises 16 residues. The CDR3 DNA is TGTGCCAGCAGTTACGGCGGACTCGGAAACTCCTACGAGCAGTACTTC. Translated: CASSYGGLGNSYEQYF.

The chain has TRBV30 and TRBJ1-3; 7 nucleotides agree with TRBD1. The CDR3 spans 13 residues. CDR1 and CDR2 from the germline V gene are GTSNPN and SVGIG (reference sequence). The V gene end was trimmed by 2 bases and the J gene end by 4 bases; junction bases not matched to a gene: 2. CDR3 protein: CAWSTGQGNTIYF. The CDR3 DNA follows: TGTGCCTGGAGTACGGGACAGGGAAACACCATATATTTT.

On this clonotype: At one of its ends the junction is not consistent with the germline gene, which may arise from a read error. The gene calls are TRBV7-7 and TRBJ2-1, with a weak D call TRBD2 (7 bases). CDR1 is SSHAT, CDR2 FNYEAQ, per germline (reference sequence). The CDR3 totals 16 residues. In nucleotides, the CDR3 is TGTGCTAGCAGCTTAGGGGGGGGGATTCCCTACAATGAGCAGTTCTTC. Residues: CASSLGGGIPYNEQFF.

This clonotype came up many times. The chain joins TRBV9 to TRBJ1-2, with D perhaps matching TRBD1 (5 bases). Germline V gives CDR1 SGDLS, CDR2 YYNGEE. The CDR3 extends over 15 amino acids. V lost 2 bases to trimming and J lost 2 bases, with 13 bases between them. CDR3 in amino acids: CASSVNRQTNYGYTF. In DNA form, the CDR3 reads TGTGCCAGCAGCGTTAATCGACAGACCAACTATGGCTACACCTTC.

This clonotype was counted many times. CDR3 loop: CSAGTRAGTDTQYF. CDR3 bases: TGCAGTGCTGGAACCAGAGCCGGCACAGATACGCAGTATTTT. This sequence joins TRBV20-1 and TRBJ2-3; D gene ambiguous. Between the trimmed V and J ends, which lost 5 bases and 1 base, there was a span of 13 bases. Germline V gene lookup returns CDR1 DFQATT and CDR2 SNEGSKA (reference sequence). The CDR3 runs 14 residues.

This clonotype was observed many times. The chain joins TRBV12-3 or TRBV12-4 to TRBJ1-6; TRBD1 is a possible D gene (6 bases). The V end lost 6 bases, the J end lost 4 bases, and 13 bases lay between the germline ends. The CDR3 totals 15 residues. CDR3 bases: TGTGCCAGCAGCAGGCGGACAGCTTATAATTCACCCCTCCACTTT. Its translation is CASSRRTAYNSPLHF.

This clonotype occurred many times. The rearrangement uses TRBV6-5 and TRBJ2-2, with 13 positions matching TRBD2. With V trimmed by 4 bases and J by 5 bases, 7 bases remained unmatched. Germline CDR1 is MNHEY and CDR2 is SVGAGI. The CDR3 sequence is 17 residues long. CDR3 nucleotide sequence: TGTGCCAGCAGTTTCGACGGGACTAGCGGGATTACCGGGGAGCTGTTTTTT. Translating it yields CASSFDGTSGITGELFF.

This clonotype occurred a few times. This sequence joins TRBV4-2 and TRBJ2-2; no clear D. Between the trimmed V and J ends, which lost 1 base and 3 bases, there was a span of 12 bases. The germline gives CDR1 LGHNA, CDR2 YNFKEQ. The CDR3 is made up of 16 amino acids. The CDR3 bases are TGTGCCAGCAGCCAAGGTCTAAACTACTACACCGGGGAGCTGTTTTTT. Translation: CASSQGLNYYTGELFF.

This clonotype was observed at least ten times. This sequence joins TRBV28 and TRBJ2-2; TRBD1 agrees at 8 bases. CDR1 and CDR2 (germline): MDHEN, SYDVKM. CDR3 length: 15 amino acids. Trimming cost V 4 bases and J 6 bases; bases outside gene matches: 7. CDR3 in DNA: TGTGCCAGCAGTTCTCAGGGGGCGCGGTCCGGGGAGCTGTTTTTT. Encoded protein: CASSSQGARSGELFF.

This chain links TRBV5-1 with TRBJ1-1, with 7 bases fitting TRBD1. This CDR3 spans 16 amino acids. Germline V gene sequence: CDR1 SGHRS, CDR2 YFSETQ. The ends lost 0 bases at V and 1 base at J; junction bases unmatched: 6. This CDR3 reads CASSLVQGVSNTEAFF. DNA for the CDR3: TGCGCCAGCAGCTTGGTCCAGGGGGTATCGAACACTGAAGCTTTCTTT.

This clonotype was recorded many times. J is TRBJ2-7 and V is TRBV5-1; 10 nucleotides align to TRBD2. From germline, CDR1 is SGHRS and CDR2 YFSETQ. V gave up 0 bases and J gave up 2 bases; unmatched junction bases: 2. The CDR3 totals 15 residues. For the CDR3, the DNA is TGCGCCAGCAGCTTGGGGACTAGCGGAGCCTACGAGCAGTACTTC. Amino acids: CASSLGTSGAYEQYF.

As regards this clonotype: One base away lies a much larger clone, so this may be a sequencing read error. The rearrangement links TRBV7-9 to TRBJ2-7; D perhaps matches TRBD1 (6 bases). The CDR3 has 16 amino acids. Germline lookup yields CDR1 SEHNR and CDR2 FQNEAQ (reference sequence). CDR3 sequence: CAISLGHGQRPYEQYF. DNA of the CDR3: TGTGCCATCAGCTTAGGACACGGACAGCGCCCCTACGAGCAGTACTTC.

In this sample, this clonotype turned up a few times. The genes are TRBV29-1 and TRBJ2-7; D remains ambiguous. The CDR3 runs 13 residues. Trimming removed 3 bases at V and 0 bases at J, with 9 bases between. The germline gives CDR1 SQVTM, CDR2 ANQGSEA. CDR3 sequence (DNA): TGCAGCGTTGAGGAAGGCAGCTCCTACGAGCAGTACTTC. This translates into CSVEEGSSYEQYF.

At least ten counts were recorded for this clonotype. CDR3 coding DNA: TGTGCCATCAGTGAATCCGGCCAGTGGAACACTGAAGCTTTCTTT. It encodes CAISESGQWNTEAFF. This chain joins TRBV10-3 and TRBJ1-1; D remains unclear. Germline lookup yields CDR1 ENHRY and CDR2 SYGVKD. The CDR3 has 15 amino acids. Between the trimmed V and J ends, which lost 3 bases and 1 base, there was a span of 12 bases.

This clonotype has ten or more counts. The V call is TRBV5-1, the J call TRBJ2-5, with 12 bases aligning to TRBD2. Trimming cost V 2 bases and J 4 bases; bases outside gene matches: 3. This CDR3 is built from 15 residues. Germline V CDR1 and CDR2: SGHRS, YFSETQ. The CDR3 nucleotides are TGCGCCAGCAGCTTCGGGACTAGCGGGTCAGAGACCCAGTACTTC. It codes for CASSFGTSGSETQYF.

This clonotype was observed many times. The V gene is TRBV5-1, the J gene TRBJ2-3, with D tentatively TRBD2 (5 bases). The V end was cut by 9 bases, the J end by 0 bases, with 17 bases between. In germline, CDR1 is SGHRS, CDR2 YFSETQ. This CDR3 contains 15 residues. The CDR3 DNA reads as TGCGCCACCTCCCGAGGGAGCGCAAGCACAGATACGCAGTATTTT. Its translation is CATSRGSASTDTQYF.

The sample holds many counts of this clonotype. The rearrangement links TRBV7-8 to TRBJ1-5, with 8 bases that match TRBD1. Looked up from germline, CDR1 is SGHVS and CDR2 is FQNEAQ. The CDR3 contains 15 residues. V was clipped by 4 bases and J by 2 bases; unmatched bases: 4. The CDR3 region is CASSSGGEGNQPQHF. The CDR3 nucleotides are TGTGCCAGCAGCTCAGGGGGCGAGGGCAATCAGCCCCAGCATTTT. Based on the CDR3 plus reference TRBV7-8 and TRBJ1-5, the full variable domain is GAGVSQSPRYKVAKRGQDVALRCDPISGHVSLFWYQQALGQGPEFLTYFQNEAQLDKSGLPSDRFFAERPEGSVSTLKIQRTQQEDSAVYLCASSSGGEGNQPQHFGDGTRLSIL.

CDR3 loop: CAISHDLYEQYF. DNA of the CDR3: TGTGCCATCAGCCATGACCTCTACGAGCAGTACTTC. The chain employs TRBV10-3 and TRBJ2-7; D call uncertain. CDR3 length: 12 residues. The ends were cut back, 6 bases at V and 3 bases at J, with 9 bases in the middle. Per the germline V gene, CDR1 is ENHRY and CDR2 is SYGVKD.

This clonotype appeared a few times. For the CDR3, the DNA is TGTGCCAGCAGTTACATCTCCGGGACAGGGTATCAGCCCCAGCATTTT. Residues: CASSYISGTGYQPQHF. The gene calls are TRBV6-5 and TRBJ1-5, with 9 bases matching TRBD1. There are 16 residues in the CDR3. V lost 2 bases and J lost 5; bases outside the gene matches: 7. CDR1 is MNHEY, CDR2 SVGAGI, per germline.

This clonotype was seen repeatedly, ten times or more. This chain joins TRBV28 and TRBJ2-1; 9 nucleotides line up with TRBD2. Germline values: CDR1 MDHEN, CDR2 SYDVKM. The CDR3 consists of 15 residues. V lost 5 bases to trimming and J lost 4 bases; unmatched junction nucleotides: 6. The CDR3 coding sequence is TGTGCCAGCAGTATTAGCGGGAGTCGGTACAATGAGCAGTTCTTC. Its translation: CASSISGSRYNEQFF. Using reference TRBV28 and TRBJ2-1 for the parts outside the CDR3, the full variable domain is DVKVTQSSRYLVKRTGEKVFLECVQDMDHENMFWYRQDPGLGLRLIYFSYDVKMKEKGDIPEGYSVSREKKERFSLILESASTNQTSMYLCASSISGSRYNEQFFGPGTRLTVL.

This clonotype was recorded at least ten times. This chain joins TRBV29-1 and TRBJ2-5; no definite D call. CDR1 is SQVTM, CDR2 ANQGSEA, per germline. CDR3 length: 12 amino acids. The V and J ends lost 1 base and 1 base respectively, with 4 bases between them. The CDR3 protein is CSVEALQETQYF. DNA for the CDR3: TGCAGCGTTGAAGCCCTCCAAGAGACCCAGTACTTC.

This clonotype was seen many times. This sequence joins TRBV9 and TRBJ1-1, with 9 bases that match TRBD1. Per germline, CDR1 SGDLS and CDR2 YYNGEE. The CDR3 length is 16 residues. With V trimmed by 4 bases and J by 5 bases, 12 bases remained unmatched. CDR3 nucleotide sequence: TGTGCCAGCAGCCCCCGGACAGGGGCGGCCGGAACTGAAGCTTTCTTT. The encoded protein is CASSPRTGAAGTEAFF.

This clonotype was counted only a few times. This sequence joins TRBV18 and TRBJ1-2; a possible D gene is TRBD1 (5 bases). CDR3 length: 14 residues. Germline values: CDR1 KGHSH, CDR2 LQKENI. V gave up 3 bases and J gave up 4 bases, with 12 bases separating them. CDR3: CASSPTGFVYGYTF. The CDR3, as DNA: TGTGCCAGCTCACCCACAGGATTTGTCTATGGCTACACCTTC.